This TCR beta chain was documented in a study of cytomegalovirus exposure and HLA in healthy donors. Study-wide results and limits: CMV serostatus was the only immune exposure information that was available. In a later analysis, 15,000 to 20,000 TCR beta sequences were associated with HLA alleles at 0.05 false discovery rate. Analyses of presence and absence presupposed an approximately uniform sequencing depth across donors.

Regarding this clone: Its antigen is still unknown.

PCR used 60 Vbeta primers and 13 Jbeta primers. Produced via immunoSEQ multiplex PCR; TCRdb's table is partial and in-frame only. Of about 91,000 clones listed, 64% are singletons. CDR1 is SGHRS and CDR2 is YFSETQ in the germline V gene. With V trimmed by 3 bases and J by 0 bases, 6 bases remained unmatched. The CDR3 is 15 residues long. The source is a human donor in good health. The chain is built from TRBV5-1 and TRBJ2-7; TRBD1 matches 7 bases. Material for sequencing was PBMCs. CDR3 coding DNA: TGCGCCAGCAGCTCTAGGGACAGAAACTCCTACGAGCAGTACTTC. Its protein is CASSSRDRNSYEQYF.